A selection of T cell receptor beta chains follows, all from one sample in a study of blood T cell repertoires in COVID-19. Generated by immunoSEQ multiplex PCR, the TCRdb table keeps only in-frame clones and is missing some. The data hold about 100,000 clones, with 87% observed a single time. Material: peripheral blood. These receptors came from a man aged 50-60 years with acute or convalescent COVID-19. Each CDR3 is given with its conserved first and last residue. Fields, in order: J gene, D gene, V gene, clone size, CDR3 protein, CDR3 DNA. The D gene is left open where the match is weak. For some rows the clone size is stated as once, few or many, or as a class when expanded; others skip it.

j_gene: TRBJ1-5
d_gene: .
v_gene: TRBV28
abundance: .
CDR3aa: CASSLGQYSNQPQHF
CDR3nt: TGTGCCAGCAGTTTGGGGCAATATAGCAATCAGCCCCAGCATTTT

j_gene: TRBJ1-1
d_gene: .
v_gene: TRBV5-6
abundance: .
CDR3aa: CASRSSTRGLNTEAFF
CDR3nt: TGTGCCAGCAGATCCTCAACCAGGGGCCTGAACACTGAAGCTTTCTTT

j_gene: TRBJ2-7
d_gene: TRBD2
v_gene: TRBV3-1/TRBV3-2
abundance: once
CDR3aa: CASSRGLAGTYEQYF
CDR3nt: TGTGCCAGCAGCCGGGGACTAGCGGGGACCTACGAGCAGTACTTC

j_gene: TRBJ1-6
d_gene: .
v_gene: TRBV28
abundance: .
CDR3aa: CASSPTDRWPSPLHF
CDR3nt: TGTGCCAGCAGTCCCACCGACAGGTGGCCTTCACCCCTCCACTTT

j_gene: TRBJ2-6
d_gene: .
v_gene: TRBV29-1
abundance: once
CDR3aa: CSVEDHNSGANVLTF
CDR3nt: TGCAGCGTTGAAGATCATAATAGTGGGGCCAACGTCCTGACTTTC

j_gene: TRBJ2-3
d_gene: .
v_gene: TRBV24-1
abundance: .
CDR3aa: CATSDPPLGGTDTQYF
CDR3nt: TGTGCCACCAGTGATCCCCCGCTAGGGGGCACAGATACGCAGTATTTT

j_gene: TRBJ1-1
d_gene: .
v_gene: TRBV2
abundance: once
CDR3aa: CASSVGTTEAFF
CDR3nt: TGTGCCAGCAGTGTCGGTACCACTGAAGCTTTCTTT

j_gene: TRBJ2-7
d_gene: .
v_gene: TRBV11-3
abundance: .
CDR3aa: CASSTRTGTGLDEQYF
CDR3nt: TGTGCCAGCAGCACTCGAACCGGGACTGGGCTCGACGAGCAGTACTTC

j_gene: TRBJ2-2
d_gene: TRBD1
v_gene: TRBV5-1
abundance: .
CDR3aa: CASSWPTGDLTGELFF
CDR3nt: TGCGCCAGCAGCTGGCCCACAGGGGATTTGACCGGGGAGCTGTTTTTT

j_gene: TRBJ2-7
d_gene: .
v_gene: TRBV4-2
abundance: .
CDR3aa: CASSQGTAPHEQYF
CDR3nt: TGTGCCAGCAGCCAAGGGACAGCCCCCCACGAGCAGTACTTC

j_gene: TRBJ1-5
d_gene: TRBD1
v_gene: TRBV2
abundance: .
CDR3aa: CASSGGTGNGAQHF
CDR3nt: TGTGCCAGCAGTGGGGGGACAGGGAATGGAGCCCAGCATTTT

j_gene: TRBJ1-2
d_gene: TRBD1
v_gene: TRBV5-1
abundance: .
CDR3aa: CASSAAGTDRDYGYTF
CDR3nt: TGCGCCAGCAGCGCCGCCGGGACAGATAGGGATTATGGCTACACCTTC

j_gene: TRBJ1-6
d_gene: TRBD1
v_gene: TRBV2
abundance: .
CDR3aa: CASLGTGFNSPLHF
CDR3nt: TGTGCCAGCCTTGGGACAGGGTTTAATTCACCCCTCCACTTT

j_gene: TRBJ2-3
d_gene: TRBD2
v_gene: TRBV12-5
abundance: once
CDR3aa: CASGFWTSGTDTQYF
CDR3nt: TGTGCTAGTGGTTTCTGGACTAGCGGCACAGATACGCAGTATTTT

j_gene: TRBJ2-5
d_gene: .
v_gene: TRBV7-9
abundance: .
CDR3aa: CASKPAKQETQYF
CDR3nt: TGTGCCAGCAAGCCAGCGAAACAAGAGACCCAGTACTTC

j_gene: TRBJ2-3
d_gene: .
v_gene: TRBV4-1
abundance: .
CDR3aa: CASSQYFPSDTQYF
CDR3nt: TGCGCCAGCAGCCAGTACTTCCCAAGCGATACGCAGTATTTT

j_gene: TRBJ2-7
d_gene: .
v_gene: TRBV4-1
abundance: .
CDR3aa: CASRASDRSPYEQYF
CDR3nt: TGCGCCAGCAGAGCCTCGGACAGATCTCCTTACGAGCAGTACTTC

j_gene: TRBJ2-1
d_gene: TRBD2
v_gene: TRBV5-1
abundance: .
CDR3aa: CASSASTSGPRDEQFF
CDR3nt: TGCGCCAGCAGCGCCTCCACTAGCGGACCTAGGGATGAGCAGTTCTTC

j_gene: TRBJ1-1
d_gene: .
v_gene: TRBV6-6
abundance: once
CDR3aa: CAVGPLGAEAFF
CDR3nt: TGTGCTGTAGGGCCCCTGGGAGCTGAAGCTTTCTTT

j_gene: TRBJ2-3
d_gene: .
v_gene: TRBV2
abundance: .
CDR3aa: CASSAGADTQYF
CDR3nt: TGTGCCAGCAGTGCCGGGGCAGATACGCAGTATTTT

j_gene: TRBJ1-5
d_gene: .
v_gene: TRBV4-1
abundance: .
CDR3aa: CASSRLGDNQPQHF
CDR3nt: TGCGCCAGCAGCCGGTTGGGAGACAATCAGCCCCAGCATTTT

j_gene: TRBJ2-3
d_gene: TRBD2
v_gene: TRBV28
abundance: .
CDR3aa: CASSVSGLAGADTQYF
CDR3nt: TGTGCCAGCAGTGTGTCGGGACTAGCGGGAGCAGATACGCAGTATTTT

j_gene: TRBJ2-7
d_gene: .
v_gene: TRBV5-6
abundance: .
CDR3aa: CASSLGSGSSYEQYF
CDR3nt: TGTGCCAGCAGCTTGGGCTCAGGCTCCTCCTACGAGCAGTACTTC

j_gene: TRBJ2-1
d_gene: .
v_gene: TRBV19
abundance: .
CDR3aa: CASSIGGRVGETEQFF
CDR3nt: TGTGCCAGTAGTATAGGGGGTAGGGTAGGGGAAACTGAGCAGTTCTTC

j_gene: TRBJ2-7
d_gene: TRBD1
v_gene: TRBV29-1
abundance: .
CDR3aa: CSVLTGLDYEQYF
CDR3nt: TGCAGCGTTCTGACAGGGTTGGATTATGAGCAGTACTTC

j_gene: TRBJ2-7
d_gene: TRBD1
v_gene: TRBV6-1
abundance: .
CDR3aa: CASSEDRGYEQYF
CDR3nt: TGTGCCAGCAGTGAAGACAGGGGCTACGAGCAGTACTTC

j_gene: TRBJ2-5
d_gene: TRBD2
v_gene: TRBV5-6
abundance: .
CDR3aa: CASSPAGLGEETQYF
CDR3nt: TGTGCCAGCAGCCCCGCCGGACTAGGGGAAGAGACCCAGTACTTC

j_gene: TRBJ2-5
d_gene: .
v_gene: TRBV12-3/TRBV12-4
abundance: .
CDR3aa: CASSFRETQYF
CDR3nt: TGTGCCAGCAGTTTTAGAGAGACCCAGTACTTC

j_gene: TRBJ2-2
d_gene: .
v_gene: TRBV11-2
abundance: .
CDR3aa: CASSHQTGLGGGAGELFF
CDR3nt: TGTGCCAGCAGCCACCAAACCGGCTTGGGAGGTGGGGCCGGGGAGCTGTTTTTT

j_gene: TRBJ2-7
d_gene: TRBD1
v_gene: TRBV6-5
abundance: .
CDR3aa: CASTLTGGSYEQYF
CDR3nt: TGTGCCAGCACCTTGACAGGGGGGTCCTACGAGCAGTACTTC

j_gene: TRBJ2-7
d_gene: .
v_gene: TRBV27
abundance: .
CDR3aa: CASSFGRDGVPEQYF
CDR3nt: TGTGCCAGCAGTTTCGGGCGGGACGGGGTTCCGGAGCAGTACTTC

j_gene: TRBJ1-1
d_gene: TRBD1
v_gene: TRBV13
abundance: few
CDR3aa: CASRTGGLNTEAFF
CDR3nt: TGTGCCAGCAGGACAGGGGGCTTGAACACTGAAGCTTTCTTT

j_gene: TRBJ2-1
d_gene: .
v_gene: TRBV5-1
abundance: .
CDR3aa: CASSFGHGQNGQFF
CDR3nt: TGCGCCAGCAGCTTCGGACACGGACAGAATGGGCAGTTCTTC

j_gene: TRBJ1-4
d_gene: .
v_gene: TRBV6-5
abundance: .
CDR3aa: CASRETGSNEKLFF
CDR3nt: TGTGCCAGCAGGGAGACAGGATCTAATGAAAAACTGTTTTTT

j_gene: TRBJ2-3
d_gene: TRBD2
v_gene: TRBV11-1
abundance: .
CDR3aa: CASSDGTSDTDTQYF
CDR3nt: TGTGCCAGCAGCGACGGGACTAGCGACACAGATACGCAGTATTTT